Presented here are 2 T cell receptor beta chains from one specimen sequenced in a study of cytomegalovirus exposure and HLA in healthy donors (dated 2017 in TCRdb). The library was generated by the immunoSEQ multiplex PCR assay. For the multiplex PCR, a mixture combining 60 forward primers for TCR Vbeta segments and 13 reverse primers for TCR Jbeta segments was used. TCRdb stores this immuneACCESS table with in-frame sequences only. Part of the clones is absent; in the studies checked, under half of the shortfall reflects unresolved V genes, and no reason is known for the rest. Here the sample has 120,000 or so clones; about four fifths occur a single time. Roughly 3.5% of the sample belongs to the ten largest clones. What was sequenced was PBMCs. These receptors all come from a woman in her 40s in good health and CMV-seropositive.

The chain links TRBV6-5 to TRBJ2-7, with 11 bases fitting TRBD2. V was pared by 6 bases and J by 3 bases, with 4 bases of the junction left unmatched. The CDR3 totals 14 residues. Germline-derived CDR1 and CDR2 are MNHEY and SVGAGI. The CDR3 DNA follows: TGTGCCAGCAGGCCGGGACTAGCGGTCTACGAGCAGTACTTC. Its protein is CASRPGLAVYEQYF.

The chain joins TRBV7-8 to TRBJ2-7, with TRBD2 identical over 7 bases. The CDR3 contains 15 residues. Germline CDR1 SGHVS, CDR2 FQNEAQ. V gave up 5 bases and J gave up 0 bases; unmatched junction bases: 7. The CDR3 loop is CASSRTSANSYEQYF. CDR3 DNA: TGTGCCAGCAGCCGTACTAGCGCCAACTCCTACGAGCAGTACTTC.